A selection of T cell receptor beta chains follows, all from one sample in a study of T cells expressing NK-cell markers. TCRdb processed the 5' RACE reads again and assigns one entry to each CDR3 protein, with no DNA. The ten most abundant clones cover 3.5% to 4.5% of a sample with hundreds of thousands of distinct CDR3 sequences. The material sequenced was blood T cells: a sorted CD56 or NKG2C T cell subset, CD4+ or CD8+ T cells, or bulk PBMC T cells (not recorded which). The receptors here all came from a man between 18 and 35 years old in good health. Each CDR3 is given with its conserved first and last residue. The order of the fields is J gene, V gene, CDR3 protein.

TRBJ1-1 | TRBV7-9 | CASSLVVSRRGNTEAFF
TRBJ1-1 | TRBV12-3/TRBV12-4 | CASSRTGTEAFF
TRBJ2-3 | TRBV5-1 | CASSSGTSFLGTDTQYF
TRBJ2-3 | TRBV6-1 | CASSLRLAGVGTDTQYF
TRBJ2-2 | TRBV12-3/TRBV12-4 | CASTPLSGDTGELFF
TRBJ1-2 | TRBV12-3/TRBV12-4 | CASTPQGAEGYTF
TRBJ2-4 | TRBV5-6 | CASLLRGQKAKNIQYF
TRBJ2-2 | TRBV5-1 | CASSPSDSNGELFF
TRBJ2-7 | TRBV6-1 | CASSVHPGLVYEQYF
TRBJ2-7 | TRBV15 | CATRREGAYEQYF
TRBJ2-1 | TRBV21-1 | CASSKGGSSSYNEQFF
TRBJ2-1 | TRBV7-7 | CASSLAETSYNEQFF
TRBJ2-5 | TRBV4-3 | CASSQELAGAPQETQYF
TRBJ1-1 | TRBV28 | CASRYAGGNTEAFF
TRBJ2-3 | TRBV11-2 | CASSLMGLAGGPIDTQYF
TRBJ2-3 | TRBV4-3 | CASSQDSGRTSDTQYF
TRBJ2-1 | TRBV6-5 | CASSYTGGERFF
TRBJ2-1 | TRBV6-5 | CASSYSGLGYNEQFF
TRBJ1-2 | TRBV25-1 | CASSVGTGDGYTF
TRBJ2-1 | TRBV20-1 | CSAQLAPGGGNEQFF
TRBJ1-6 | TRBV20-1 | CSAREEARGSPLHF
TRBJ2-7 | TRBV14 | CASSRRDRGLPYEQYF
TRBJ2-6 | TRBV11-1 | CASSPFTAGVTGANVLTF
TRBJ2-7 | TRBV5-1 | CASSLVSGQVGREQYF